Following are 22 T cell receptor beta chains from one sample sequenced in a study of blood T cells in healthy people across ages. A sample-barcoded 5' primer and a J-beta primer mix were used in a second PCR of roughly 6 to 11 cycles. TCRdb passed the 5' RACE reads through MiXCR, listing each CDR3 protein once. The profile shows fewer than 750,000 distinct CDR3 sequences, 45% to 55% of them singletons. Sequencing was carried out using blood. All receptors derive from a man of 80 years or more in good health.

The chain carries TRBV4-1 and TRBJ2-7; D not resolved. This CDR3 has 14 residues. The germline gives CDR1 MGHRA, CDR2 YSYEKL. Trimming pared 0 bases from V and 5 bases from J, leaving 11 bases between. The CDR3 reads CASSQEGYRNEQYF. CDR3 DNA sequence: TGCGCCAGCAGCCAAGAGGGGTATCGAAACGAGCAGTACTTC.

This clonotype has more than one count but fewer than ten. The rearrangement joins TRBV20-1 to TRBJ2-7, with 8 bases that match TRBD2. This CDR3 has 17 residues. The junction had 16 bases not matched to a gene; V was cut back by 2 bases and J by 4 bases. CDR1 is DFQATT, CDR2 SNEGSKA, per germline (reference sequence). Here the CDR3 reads CSARLVLSGGGRYEQYF. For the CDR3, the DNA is TGCAGTGCTAGATTAGTTTTGAGCGGCGGGGGGAGATACGAGCAGTACTTC.

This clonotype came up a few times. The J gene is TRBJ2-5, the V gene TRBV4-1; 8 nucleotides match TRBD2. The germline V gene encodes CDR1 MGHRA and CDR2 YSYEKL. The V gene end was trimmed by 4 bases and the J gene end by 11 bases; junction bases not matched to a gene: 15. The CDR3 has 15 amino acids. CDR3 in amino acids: CASSPRGSGNNEQYF. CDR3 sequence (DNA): TGCGCCAGCAGCCCCCGTGGTAGCGGGAACAATGAGCAGTACTTC.

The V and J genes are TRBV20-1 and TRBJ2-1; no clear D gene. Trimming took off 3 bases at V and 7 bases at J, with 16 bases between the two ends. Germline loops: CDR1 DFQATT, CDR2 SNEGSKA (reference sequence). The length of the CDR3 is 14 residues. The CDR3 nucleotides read TGCAGTGCTAGTACTGGAGCCCCTGTGAATGAGCAGTTCTTC. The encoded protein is CSASTGAPVNEQFF.

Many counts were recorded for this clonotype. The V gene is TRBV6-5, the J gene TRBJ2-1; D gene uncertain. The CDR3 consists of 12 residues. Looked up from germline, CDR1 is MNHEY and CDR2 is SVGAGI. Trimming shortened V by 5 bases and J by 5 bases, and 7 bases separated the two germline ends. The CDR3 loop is CASSARDNEQFF. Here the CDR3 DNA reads TGTGCCAGCAGTGCCCGGGACAATGAGCAGTTCTTC.

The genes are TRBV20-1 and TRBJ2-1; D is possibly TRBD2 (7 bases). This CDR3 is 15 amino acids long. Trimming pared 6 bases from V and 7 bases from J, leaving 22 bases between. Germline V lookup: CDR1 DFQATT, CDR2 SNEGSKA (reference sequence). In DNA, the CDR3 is TGCAGTGCCCGGGGGGCCCTACTCCTCGGGAATGAGCAGTTCTTC. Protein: CSARGALLLGNEQFF.

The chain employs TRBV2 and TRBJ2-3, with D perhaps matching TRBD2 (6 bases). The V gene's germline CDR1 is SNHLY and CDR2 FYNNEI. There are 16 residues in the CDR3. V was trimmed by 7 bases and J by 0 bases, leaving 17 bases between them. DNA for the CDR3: TGTGCCAGCACTTCACACCGGGGGACTAGCACAGATACGCAGTATTTT. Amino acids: CASTSHRGTSTDTQYF.

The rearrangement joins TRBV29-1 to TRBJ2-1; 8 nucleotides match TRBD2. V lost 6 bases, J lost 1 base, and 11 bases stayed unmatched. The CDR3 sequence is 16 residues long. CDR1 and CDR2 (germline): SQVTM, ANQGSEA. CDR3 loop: CSVQGGRNRSYNEQFF. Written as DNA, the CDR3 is TGCAGCGTCCAGGGCGGGAGGAATCGGTCCTACAATGAGCAGTTCTTC.

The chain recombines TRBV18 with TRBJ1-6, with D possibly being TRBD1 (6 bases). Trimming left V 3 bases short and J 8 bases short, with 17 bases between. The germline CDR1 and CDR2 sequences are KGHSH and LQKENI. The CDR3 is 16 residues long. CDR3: CASSPRTRGKYSPLHF. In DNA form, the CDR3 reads TGTGCCAGCTCACCCCGGACAAGGGGGAAGTATTCACCCCTCCACTTT.

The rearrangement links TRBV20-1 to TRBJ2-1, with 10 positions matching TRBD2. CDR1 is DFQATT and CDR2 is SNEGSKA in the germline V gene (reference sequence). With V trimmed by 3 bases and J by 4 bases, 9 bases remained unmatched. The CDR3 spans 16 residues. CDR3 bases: TGCAGTGCTAGTAGCCTAGCGGGAGTGAGGTACAATGAGCAGTTCTTC. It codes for CSASSLAGVRYNEQFF.

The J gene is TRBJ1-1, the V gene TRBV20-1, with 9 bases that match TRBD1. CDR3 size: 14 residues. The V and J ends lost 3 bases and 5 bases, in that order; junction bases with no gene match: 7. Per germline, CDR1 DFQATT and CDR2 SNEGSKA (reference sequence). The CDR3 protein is CSARMDRGRTEAFF. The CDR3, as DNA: TGCAGTGCTAGGATGGACAGGGGACGGACTGAAGCTTTCTTT.

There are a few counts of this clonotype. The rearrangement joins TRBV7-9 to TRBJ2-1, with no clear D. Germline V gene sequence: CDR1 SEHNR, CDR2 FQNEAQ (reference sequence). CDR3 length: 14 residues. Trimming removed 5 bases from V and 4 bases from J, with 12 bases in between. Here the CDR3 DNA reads TGTGCCAGCAGCGTAACTGGGAAATACAATGAGCAGTTCTTC. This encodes CASSVTGKYNEQFF.

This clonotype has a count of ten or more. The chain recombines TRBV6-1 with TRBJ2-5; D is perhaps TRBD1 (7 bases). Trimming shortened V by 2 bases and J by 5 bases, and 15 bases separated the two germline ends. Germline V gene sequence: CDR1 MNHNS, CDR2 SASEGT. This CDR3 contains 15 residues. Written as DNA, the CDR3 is TGTGCCAGCAGTGAATCCCTGGCAGGGGGGGAGACCCAGTACTTC. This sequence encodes CASSESLAGGETQYF.

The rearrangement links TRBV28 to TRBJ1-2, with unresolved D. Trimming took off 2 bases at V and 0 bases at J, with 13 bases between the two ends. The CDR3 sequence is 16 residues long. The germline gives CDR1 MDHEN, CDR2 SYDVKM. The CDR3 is CASSLVGPSANYGYTF. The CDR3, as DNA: TGTGCCAGCAGTTTAGTAGGGCCCTCAGCTAACTATGGCTACACCTTC.

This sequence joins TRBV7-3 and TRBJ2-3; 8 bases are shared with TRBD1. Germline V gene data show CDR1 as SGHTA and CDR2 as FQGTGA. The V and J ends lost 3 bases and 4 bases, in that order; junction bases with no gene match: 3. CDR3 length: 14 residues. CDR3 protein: CASSLDREADTQYF. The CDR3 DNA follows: TGTGCCAGCAGCTTGGACAGGGAAGCAGATACGCAGTATTTT. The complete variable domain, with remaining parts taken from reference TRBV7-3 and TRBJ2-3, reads GAGVSQTPSNKVTEKGKYVELRCDPISGHTALYWYRQSLGQGPEFLIYFQGTGAADDSGLPNDRFFAVRPEGSVSTLKIQRTERGDSAVYLCASSLDREADTQYFGPGTRLTVL.

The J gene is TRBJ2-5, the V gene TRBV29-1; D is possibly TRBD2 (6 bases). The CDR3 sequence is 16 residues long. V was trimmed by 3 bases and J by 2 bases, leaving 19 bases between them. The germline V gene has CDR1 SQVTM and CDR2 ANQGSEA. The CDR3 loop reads CSVEERSGQIQETQYF. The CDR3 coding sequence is TGCAGCGTTGAGGAGCGGAGCGGGCAAATTCAAGAGACCCAGTACTTC.

The CDR3 protein is CSARASTCEQYF. CDR3 DNA: TGCAGTGCTAGAGCCAGCACCTGCGAGCAGTACTTC. This chain connects TRBV20-1 to TRBJ2-4; D is unresolved. TRBJ2-7 matches the DNA end more closely, so the J call is doubtful. Germline CDR1 DFQATT, CDR2 SNEGSKA (reference sequence). The CDR3 runs 12 residues.

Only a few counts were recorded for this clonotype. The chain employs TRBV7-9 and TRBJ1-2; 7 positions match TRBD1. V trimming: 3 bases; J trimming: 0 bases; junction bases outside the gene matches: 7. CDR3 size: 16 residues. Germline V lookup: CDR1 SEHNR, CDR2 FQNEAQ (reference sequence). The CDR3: CASSLAGTATNYGYTF. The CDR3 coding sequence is TGTGCCAGCAGCTTGGCGGGGACAGCCACTAACTATGGCTACACCTTC.

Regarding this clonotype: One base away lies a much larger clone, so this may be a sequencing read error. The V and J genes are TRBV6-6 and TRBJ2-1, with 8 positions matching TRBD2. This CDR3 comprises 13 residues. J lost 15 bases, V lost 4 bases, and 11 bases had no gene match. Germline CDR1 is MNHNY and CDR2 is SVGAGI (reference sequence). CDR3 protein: CASSWGLVGPWFF. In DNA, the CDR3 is TGTGCCAGCAGTTGGGGACTAGTGGGCCCTTGGTTCTTC.

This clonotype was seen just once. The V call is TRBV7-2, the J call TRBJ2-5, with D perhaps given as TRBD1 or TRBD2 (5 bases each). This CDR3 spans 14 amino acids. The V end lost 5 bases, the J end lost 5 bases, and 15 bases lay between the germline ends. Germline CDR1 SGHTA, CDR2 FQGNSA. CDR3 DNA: TGTGCCAGCAGCCCGTGGCAGGGCGGGGAGACCCAGTACTTC. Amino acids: CASSPWQGGETQYF.

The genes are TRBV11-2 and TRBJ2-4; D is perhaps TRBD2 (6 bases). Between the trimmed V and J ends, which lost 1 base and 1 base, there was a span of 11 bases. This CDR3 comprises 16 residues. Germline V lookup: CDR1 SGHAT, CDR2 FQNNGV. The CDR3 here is CASSLGPGEAKNIQYF. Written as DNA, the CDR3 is TGTGCCAGCAGCTTAGGACCGGGAGAGGCCAAAAACATTCAGTACTTC.

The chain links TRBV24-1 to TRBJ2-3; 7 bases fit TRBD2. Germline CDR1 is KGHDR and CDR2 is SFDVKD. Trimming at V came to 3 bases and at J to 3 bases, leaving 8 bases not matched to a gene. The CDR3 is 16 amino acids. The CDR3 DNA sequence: TGTGCCACCAGTGATCCCAAGCGGGGTGGGACAGATACGCAGTATTTT. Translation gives CATSDPKRGGTDTQYF.